The sequence of this T cell receptor (beta chain) was determined in a study of blood T cell repertoires in COVID-19. Study overall: COVID-19 samples collected from the United States, Italy and Spain covered acute and convalescent phases. From T cells, B-cell-depleted T cells, or PBMCs came the material, which was cDNA or gDNA.

In the study's own analysis: Amplification of reference gene primers provided the estimated nucleated cell counts. Clones were read by immunoSEQ multiplex PCR, and TCRdb kept only the in-frame ones, dropping some. The V and J calls and the clone size are those of that table, but D and trimming were determined from the DNA. The sample holds about 74,000 clones, 88% seen once. Sequences were obtained from peripheral blood. This sequence was found in a woman older than 75 with acute or convalescent COVID-19.

The CDR3 is CASSRMSGGEQYF. CDR3 in DNA: TGTGCCAGCAGCCGTATGTCAGGGGGGGAGCAGTACTTC. This sequence joins TRBV7-9 and TRBJ2-7, with D perhaps matching TRBD1 (7 bases). V was trimmed by 5 bases and J by 7 bases, leaving 15 bases between them. There are 13 residues in the CDR3. From germline, CDR1 is SEHNR and CDR2 FQNEAQ (reference sequence).